The 10 T cell receptor beta chains presented below share a single source sample, sequenced in a study of blood T cells in healthy people across ages. With a J-beta primer mix and a sample-barcoded 5' primer, a second PCR ran roughly 6 to 12 cycles. Using its own MiXCR run on the 5' RACE reads, TCRdb lists one record per CDR3 protein. Among about 970,000 distinct CDR3 sequences listed, about 51% were seen once. The sequencing sample was made of blood. The receptors stem from a woman aged 55-69 years in good health.

This clonotype appeared a few times. The chain recombines TRBV27 with TRBJ2-7; 10 nucleotides match TRBD1. In germline, CDR1 is MNHEY, CDR2 SMNVEV (reference sequence). CDR3 length: 18 amino acids. Losses at the gene ends were 8 bases for V and 0 bases for J; bases not matched to a gene: 16. The CDR3 bases are TGTGCCAGCCCAGACGGGGGACAGGGGTCTTCAACCTCCTACGAGCAGTACTTC. Translation gives CASPDGGQGSSTSYEQYF.

This chain uses TRBV27 with TRBJ2-1; D remains ambiguous. The J call may be mistaken, given a closer DNA end match to TRBJ2-7. CDR3 length equals 14 residues. Germline CDR1 and CDR2: MNHEY and SMNVEV (reference sequence). DNA for the CDR3: TGTGCCAGCCGCATGGTACAGACCTACAATGAGCAGTACTTC. Amino acids: CASRMVQTYNEQYF.

About this clonotype itself: A clone one base away is much larger, so this may be a read error. This rearrangement joins TRBV20-1 to TRBJ2-1; D might be TRBD1 (5 bases). Trimming shortened V by 3 bases and J by 0 bases, and 9 bases separated the two germline ends. Germline assignment: CDR1 DFQATT and CDR2 SNEGSKA (reference sequence). CDR3 size: 14 residues. The CDR3 loop reads CSASRDNSYNEQFF. DNA of the CDR3: TGCAGTGCTAGCAGGGATAACTCCTACAATGAGCAGTTCTTC.

This clonotype has a handful of counts. The V gene is TRBV27, the J gene TRBJ2-5; D remains ambiguous. There are 9 residues in the CDR3. V lost 7 bases, J lost 5 bases, and 2 bases lay in between. Germline CDR1 and CDR2: MNHEY and SMNVEV (reference sequence). The CDR3 sequence is CASTETQYF. In nucleotides, the CDR3 is TGTGCCAGCACCGAGACCCAGTACTTC.

This clonotype was recorded a few times. The chain carries TRBV27 and TRBJ2-7; D gene uncertain. Germline V gene data show CDR1 as MNHEY and CDR2 as SMNVEV (reference sequence). Trimming took off 4 bases at V and 2 bases at J, with 6 bases between the two ends. The CDR3 covers 12 residues. The CDR3 nucleotides are TGTGCCAGCAGTTCAGCGACCTACGAGCAGTACTTC. This encodes CASSSATYEQYF.

This clonotype was counted a few times. The chain couples TRBV6-5 to TRBJ2-4; 11 nucleotides agree with TRBD2. The V segment lost 4 bases and the J segment 1 base; nucleotides outside the gene matches: 12. Germline loops: CDR1 MNHEY, CDR2 SVGAGI. The CDR3 is 19 amino acids. The CDR3 DNA follows: TGTGCCAGCAGTTCCACTAGCGGGAGTACGGCCCTCGCCAAAAACATTCAGTACTTC. It translates to CASSSTSGSTALAKNIQYF.

The chain recombines TRBV20-1 with TRBJ2-4, with D perhaps assigned TRBD1 or TRBD2 (6 bases each). The J call may be mistaken, given a closer DNA end match to TRBJ2-7. The length of the CDR3 is 13 residues. Germline V gene sequence: CDR1 DFQATT, CDR2 SNEGSKA (reference sequence). The chain's CDR3 is CSAPWFGGDEQYF. In DNA form, the CDR3 reads TGCAGTGCCCCTTGGTTCGGGGGCGACGAGCAGTACTTC.

This chain links TRBV9 with TRBJ2-3; no reliable D call. This CDR3 region has 18 residues. Trimming stripped 0 bases from V and 1 base from J, with 18 bases between. Germline V CDR1 and CDR2: SGDLS, YYNGEE. The CDR3 bases are TGTGCCAGCAGCGTAGCCCCCGCGGTCAGAGTACGCACAGATACGCAGTATTTT. This gives the protein CASSVAPAVRVRTDTQYF.

This clonotype came up a few times. The rearrangement joins TRBV30 to TRBJ1-6; D gene uncertain. Germline V lookup: CDR1 GTSNPN, CDR2 SVGIG (reference sequence). V was cut by 6 bases and J by 9 bases, with 12 bases left in between. The CDR3 loop spans 12 amino acids. The CDR3 DNA reads as TGTGCCTGTAGCCCTCGGATTTCACCCCTCCACTTT. Its translation: CACSPRISPLHF.

This clonotype was detected once. The CDR3 bases are TGTGCCAGCCCCCAGGGACGTAATGAAAAACTGTTTTTT. It yields the protein CASPQGRNEKLFF. This chain joins TRBV6-4 and TRBJ1-4, with D possibly TRBD1 on 5 matching bases. This CDR3 contains 13 residues. CDR1 is MRHNA, CDR2 SNTAGT, per germline. V lost 8 bases and J lost 4, with 11 bases in between.